This T cell receptor (beta chain) was recovered during a study of blood T cell repertoires in COVID-19. Study-level information: Whether acute or convalescent, the COVID-19 samples came from the United States, Italy and Spain. Sources were T cells, B-cell-depleted T cells, or PBMCs; the material itself was cDNA or gDNA.

The germline gives CDR1 SNHLY, CDR2 FYNNEI. J was trimmed by 5 bases and V by 6 bases; bases with no gene match: 6. There are 13 residues in the CDR3. How the authors handled the data: Researchers report that nucleated cell counts were estimated from reference gene primer amplification. Assay: immunoSEQ multiplex PCR; the TCRdb copy retains only in-frame clones and omits some. V, J and clone size are taken as reported in that table, and D and trimming were inferred from the DNA itself. The sample carries 330,000 or so clones, roughly 84% recorded once. This sequence joins TRBV2 and TRBJ2-5; 7 nucleotides line up with TRBD1. The clonotype comes from a woman aged 25 to 45 who had recovered from COVID-19. Sequencing input: PBMCs or T cells enriched from blood (not recorded which). In DNA, the CDR3 is TGTGCCAGCAGCCCCGACAGGGAGGAGACCCAGTACTTC. This translates into CASSPDREETQYF.